The clone carrying this T cell receptor (beta chain) has only a few counts. Its antigen is still unknown. These data belong to a study of T cells in Graves' hyperthyroidism and ophthalmopathy. Patients aged 18 to 65 had newly diagnosed hyperthyroidism that had lasted under 2 months. Researchers took RNA transcripts and amplified the TCR beta CDR3 regions from them. The HTBI primer set served for first-round RT-PCR of the TCR CDR3. TCRdb reprocessed the multiplex PCR reads with MiXCR, giving one entry per CDR3 protein. The table lists 650,000 to 850,000 distinct CDR3 sequences, approximately 19% of them singletons. General observations from the study: In simple terms, a model built on 13 V-J features told ophthalmopathy apart from stable hyperthyroidism. Ophthalmopathy was model-predicted a median roughly 6.3 months pre-onset.

The sample comprised blood. This clonotype was sampled from a woman between 50 and 59 years old with Graves' hyperthyroidism that later progressed to Graves' ophthalmopathy.

The CDR3 region is CASSLNRRLSGELFF. The CDR3 DNA follows: TGTGCCAGCAGCTTAAACAGGAGGCTGTCCGGGGAGCTGTTTTTT. This rearrangement joins TRBV7-8 to TRBJ2-2; D possibly uses TRBD1 or TRBD2 (5 bases each). The CDR3 extends over 15 amino acids. V was trimmed by 2 bases and J by 6 bases, leaving 13 bases between them. CDR1 is SGHVS, CDR2 FQNEAQ, per germline.